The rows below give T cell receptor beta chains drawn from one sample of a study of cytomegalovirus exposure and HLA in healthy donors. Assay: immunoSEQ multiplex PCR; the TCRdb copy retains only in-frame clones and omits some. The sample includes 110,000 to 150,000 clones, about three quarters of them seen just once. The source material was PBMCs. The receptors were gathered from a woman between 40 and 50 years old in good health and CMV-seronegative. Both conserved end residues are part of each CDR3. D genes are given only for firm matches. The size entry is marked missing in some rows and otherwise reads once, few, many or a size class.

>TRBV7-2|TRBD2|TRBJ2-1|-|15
CASSFGLAGYNEQFF
TGTGCCAGCAGCTTTGGTCTAGCGGGGTACAATGAGCAGTTCTTC
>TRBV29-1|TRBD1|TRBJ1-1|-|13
CSVQGQGGTEAFF
TGCAGCGTTCAGGGACAGGGAGGCACTGAAGCTTTCTTT
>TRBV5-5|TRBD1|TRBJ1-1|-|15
CASSFDYRGHTEAFF
TGTGCCAGCAGCTTTGACTACAGGGGGCACACTGAAGCTTTCTTT
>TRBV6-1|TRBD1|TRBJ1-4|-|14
CASSPGGYNEKLFF
TGTGCCAGCAGCCCAGGGGGTTATAATGAAAAACTGTTTTTT
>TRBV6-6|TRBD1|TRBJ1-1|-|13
CASDQGAGTEAFF
TGTGCCAGCGATCAGGGGGCTGGCACTGAAGCTTTCTTT
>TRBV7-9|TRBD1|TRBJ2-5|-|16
CASSPRQGLGQETQYF
TGTGCCAGCAGCCCCCGACAGGGTTTGGGTCAAGAGACCCAGTACTTC
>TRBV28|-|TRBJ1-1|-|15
CASSPATVWDTEAFF
TGTGCCAGCAGTCCTGCGACAGTCTGGGACACTGAAGCTTTCTTT
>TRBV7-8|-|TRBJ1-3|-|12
CASSLDRETIYF
TGTGCCAGCAGCTTAGATCGGGAAACCATATATTTT
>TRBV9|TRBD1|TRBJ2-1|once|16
CASSVSGTGTPGEQFF
TGTGCCAGCAGCGTCTCCGGGACAGGAACCCCGGGGGAGCAGTTCTTC
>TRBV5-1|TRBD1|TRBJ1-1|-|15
CASSTGQGQNTEAFF
TGCGCCAGCAGCACAGGACAGGGTCAGAACACTGAAGCTTTCTTT
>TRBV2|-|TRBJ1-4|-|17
CASSDGQGYATNEKLFF
TGTGCCAGCAGTGATGGGCAGGGATATGCAACTAATGAAAAACTGTTTTTT
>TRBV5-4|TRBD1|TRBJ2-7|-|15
CASSPGTGDYYEQYF
TGTGCCAGCAGCCCCGGGACAGGGGACTACTACGAGCAGTACTTC
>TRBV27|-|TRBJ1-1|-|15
CASIPRGGMNTEAFF
TGTGCCAGCATTCCCCGGGGGGGAATGAACACTGAAGCTTTCTTT
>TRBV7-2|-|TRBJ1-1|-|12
CASSLSSTEAFF
TGTGCCAGCAGCTTATCTTCCACTGAAGCTTTCTTT
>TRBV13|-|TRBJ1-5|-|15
CASSSGGDSNQPQHF
TGTGCCAGCAGCTCGGGGGGCGACAGCAATCAGCCCCAGCATTTT
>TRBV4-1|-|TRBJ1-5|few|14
CASSQDSSNQPQHF
TGCGCCAGCAGCCAAGACAGTAGCAATCAGCCCCAGCATTTT
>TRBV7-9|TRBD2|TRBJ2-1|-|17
CASSLAYSGGTGGEQFF
TGTGCCAGCAGCTTAGCCTATAGCGGGGGGACCGGGGGGGAGCAGTTCTTC
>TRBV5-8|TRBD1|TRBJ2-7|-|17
CASSLFRIRDRGFEQYF
TGTGCCAGCAGCTTGTTTCGAATCCGGGACAGGGGGTTTGAGCAGTACTTC
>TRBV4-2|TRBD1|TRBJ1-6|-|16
CASSHPTGILGSPLHF
TGTGCCAGCAGCCACCCGACAGGGATACTGGGTTCACCCCTCCACTTT
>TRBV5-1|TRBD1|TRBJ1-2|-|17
CASSFRQGIGGKDGYTF
TGCGCCAGCAGCTTTAGACAGGGCATTGGTGGTAAAGATGGCTACACCTTC